This TCR beta chain was profiled in a study of PD-1 blockade in classical Hodgkin lymphoma. Study summary: Every 2 weeks, patients got 3 mg/kg intravenous nivolumab.

Notes on this clone: Antigen unknown.

Study-level points and caveats: TCR diversity at baseline was reported to be reduced in newly diagnosed patients relative to healthy donors. The causes of the repertoire differences, possibly disease activity or prior therapy, remain undefined.

CDR3 length equals 11 residues. The germline CDR1 and CDR2 sequences are SQVTM and ANQGSEA. V gave up 3 bases and J gave up 2 bases, with 4 bases separating them. All patients relapsed after autologous stem cell transplantation, and brentuximab vedotin exposure varied. Libraries were prepared by immunoSEQ multiplex PCR; TCRdb keeps only in-frame clonotypes and omits some of them. The sample has over 80,000 clones; roughly 92% are singletons. The material was peripheral blood mononuclear cells (PBMCs), obtained at baseline. The chain recombines TRBV29-1 with TRBJ1-2; D gene uncertain. The receptor was isolated from a human donor with classical Hodgkin lymphoma. The CDR3 protein is CSVDTNYGYTF. As DNA, the CDR3 is TGCAGCGTTGACACGAACTATGGCTACACCTTC.